The following is a T cell receptor (beta chain) sequence with its context. How the authors handled the data: Reference gene primer amplification gave nucleated cell count estimates. Profiling relied on immunoSEQ multiplex PCR, and the TCRdb table lists in-frame clones only, not all of them. V, J and clone size are those of that table, while D and trimming were read from the DNA. The sample yields about 110,000 clones, about 80% seen once. This record comes from a study of blood T cell repertoires in COVID-19. As for the study in general: T cells, B-cell-depleted T cells, or PBMCs provided the cDNA or gDNA that served as material.

Germline CDR1 is SGHRS and CDR2 is YFSETQ. CDR3 length: 16 residues. V dropped 4 bases and J dropped 3; count of bases not matched to a gene: 8. The origin of this receptor is a woman in her 50s with acute or convalescent COVID-19. Specimen: peripheral blood. This rearrangement joins TRBV5-1 to TRBJ2-3; 10 bases line up with TRBD2. The CDR3 DNA reads as TGCGCCAGCAGCCCCGTAGCGGGGGGTAAAACAGATACGCAGTATTTT. This translates into CASSPVAGGKTDTQYF.